This record concerns one TCR beta chain sequence. The source of the sample is a study of CD8 T cells in Susac syndrome. The CDR3 has 14 residues. Germline V CDR1 and CDR2: SGHAT, FQNNGV. With V trimmed by 1 base and J by 5 bases, 2 bases remained unmatched. Healthy donors were controls matched for age and sex. TEMRA cells were FACS-enriched and CD8+ and CD4+ T cells negatively isolated. It was with random hexamers that roughly 0.45 to 1 ug RNA was reverse transcribed. From the immunoSEQ multiplex PCR reads, TCRdb called clonotypes with MiXCR, one entry per CDR3 protein. The table has over 120,000 distinct CDR3 sequences, roughly 95% seen once.

The sequence derives from a human donor in good health. Specimen: CD4+ T cells from PBMCs. This chain links TRBV11-2 with TRBJ1-1; 9 bases are a match to TRBD1. CDR3 region: CASSLGDRATEAFF. CDR3 DNA: TGTGCCAGCAGCTTAGGGGACAGGGCGACTGAAGCTTTCTTT.